One TCR beta chain is described in this entry. This clone was counted only a few times. Its cognate antigen has yet to be identified. Base quality data are lacking; no much larger clone is found one base away. The record originates from a study of beta chain features in type 1 diabetes (dated by TCRdb to between 2018 and 2020). In the study overall: Mean age, gender distribution, total cell number and subset yield were not different between patients and healthy donors. Whereas all 30 or so donors provided naive and central memory subsets, regulatory and stem cell-like memory subsets were isolated from just 8 patients and roughly eight healthy donors. The study compared TCRB repertoires of sorted circulating CD4+ T cell subsets between recently diagnosed type 1 diabetes patients and matched healthy donors. A total of some 100,000,000 sorted cells were examined across all samples, and a strong correlation was observed between cell number per subset and RNA yield.

Each donor gave one peripheral blood draw, averaging approximately 120 mL, which was collected into heparinised tubes. Using a panel that included CD45RO, CCR7, CD25, CD127, CD95 and CD27, naive, central memory, regulatory and stem cell-like memory CD4+ T cells were sorted on a BD FACSAria II. Purity was above 95% for every sorted population. PBMCs were separated immediately by Lymphoprep density gradient centrifugation and were stained directly, without being cultured. Samples were stained and sorted in pairs, with one healthy donor and one patient per experiment, so that batch effects were minimized. Study-level results and caveats: Sequencing cDNA rather than genomic DNA could over-represent highly expressing activated cells, although activation and CD3 levels did not differ between groups. Naive, central memory and regulatory TCRB repertoires appeared to be more similar among patients than among healthy donors. Type 1 diabetes patients showed a moderate but significant shortening of TCRB CDR3 length in all four CD4+ subsets. PCR might favor shorter templates, but patient and control samples were amplified and corrected together, so any skew would affect both groups equally. Fewer insertions and more nucleotide deletions at VDJ recombination sites were observed in patients with type 1 diabetes, implying thymic rearrangement abnormalities. Because the HLA sub-analyses included only small numbers of individuals, any influence of HLA type on TCRB rearrangement was left unresolved.

The High Capacity cDNA Reverse Transcription Kit was used to reverse transcribe all of the isolated RNA, meaning that expressed TCRB transcripts were what got sequenced. Deep immunoSEQ sequencing was performed on naive, central memory and regulatory T cell samples, with an average of roughly 3.5 million total reads per sample. After sorted cells were lysed in RLT buffer, RNA was extracted with DNase-treated RNeasy Micro or Mini kits, with the choice depending on cell number. Each cell subset was processed separately to prevent cross-contamination, with patient and healthy donor samples processed together. Using the immunoSEQ multiplex PCR, TCRB sequences were amplified from cDNA into 87-bp fragments spanning the CDR3 region. Sequencing of the amplicons was done on the Illumina HiSeq platform. Under the source paper's analysis protocol: PCR bias was computationally corrected using synthetic template baselines, reads within Hamming distance 2 were collapsed, and singletons that could not be merged were discarded. By aligning reads against IMGT, V, D and J genes, CDR3 length, and insertions or deletions at six rearrangement sites were assigned. Within each subset, clonotype counts were normalized to the number of sorted cells before true diversity and Gini coefficients were calculated with the tcR R package. The overlap coefficient, calculated on TCRB nucleotide sequences, was used to measure repertoire sharing. Out-of-frame TCRB sequences from naive cells were analyzed as a proxy for the pre-selection repertoire. This is the immuneACCESS table as TCRdb keeps it, with only in-frame sequences that have V and J called. A part of the clones is gone; compared with another copy, unresolved V genes explain less than half, and the rest is unexplained. The DNA was the basis for D and trimming; V, J and clone size are from that table. The sample includes about 230,000 clones, with roughly 17% observed a single time. The ten most abundant clones make up roughly 0.08% of the sample.

The germline V gene (reference sequence) yields SGHAT for CDR1 and FQDESV for CDR2. V is clipped by 5 bases and J by 1 base, and the sequence between their germline boundaries is 8 bases long. The CDR3 has 13 amino acids, counting the end cysteine and phenylalanine. The only DNA kept is the CDR3, 39 bases in frame from the first base. The material sequenced was naive CD4+ T cells from blood. The cell subset or site tag for this specimen amounts to: true naive CD4+ T cells. The V and J segments used are TRBV11-1 and TRBJ1-2; the D gene cannot be resolved reliably. The clonotype originates from a man aged 30 to 39 with type 1 diabetes. CDR3 loop: CASSPDINYGYTF. The DNA sequence reads TGTGCCAGCAGCCCCGACATTAACTATGGCTACACCTTC.